This T cell receptor beta chain was identified in a study of regulatory T cells in long-lasting Graves disease. The germline V gene has CDR1 SGDLS and CDR2 YYNGEE. The V gene end was trimmed by 4 bases and the J gene end by 7 bases; junction bases not matched to a gene: 14. This CDR3 region has 17 residues. Study-level points and caveats: Favoring TRBV28, TRBJ1-2 and TRBJ2-5 was a feature seen in persistent disease. Fewer public clonotypes were shared by new patients (around 960) than by persistent patients (2,741).

A note on this clonotype: Its antigen is unidentified.

The time point was: persistent/refractory GD, antithyroid drugs over 5 years with positive TRAb. There was RNA extracted from PBMCs, and the TCR library was made from it. A peripheral blood sample, roughly 9 milliliters in volume, was drawn into EDTA tubes. With iRepertoire HTBI primers and Arm-PCR of CDR3 regions, TCR beta libraries were built. MiXCR, applied by TCRdb to the multiplex PCR reads, yields one record per CDR3 protein. The sample gives over 650,000 distinct CDR3 sequences, around 32% of which show up once; about two fifths is in the top ten. This TCR was sampled from a female donor with Graves disease. The specimen comprised peripheral blood mononuclear cells (PBMCs), sampled when the disease was refractory, from a patient treated with antithyroid drugs. The chain joins TRBV9 to TRBJ1-2, with TRBD1 identical over 12 bases. The CDR3 reads CASSPTPRDRGRGGYTF. The CDR3 coding sequence is TGTGCCAGCAGCCCCACTCCACGGGACAGGGGGCGAGGTGGCTACACCTTC.